Listed below are T cell receptor beta chains from one sample, sequenced in a study of blood T cell repertoires in COVID-19. TCRdb's table, derived via immunoSEQ multiplex PCR, lists solely in-frame clones and lacks some. The sample yields 150,000 to 200,000 clones, 86% seen once. The sequencing sample was made of PBMCs or T cells enriched from blood (not recorded which). These receptors all stem from a woman between 25 and 40 years old who had recovered from COVID-19. Both conserved end residues are part of each CDR3. A D gene is named only where the DNA matches it firmly. Clone size is not always given. Where it is, it says once, few, many or a class for expanded clones.

CDR3 | DNA | D | J | V | size | length
CASSVAGLSYEQYF | TGTGCCAGCAGTGTAGCGGGCCTCTCCTACGAGCAGTACTTC | TRBD2 | TRBJ2-7 | TRBV6-1 | . | 14
CASSPGPRGSYEQYF | TGTGCCAGCAGTCCCGGGCCGCGGGGCTCCTACGAGCAGTACTTC | . | TRBJ2-7 | TRBV6-5 | . | 15
CASSQPTGGRETQYF | TGCGCCAGCAGTCAGCCGACAGGGGGCAGAGAGACCCAGTACTTC | TRBD1 | TRBJ2-5 | TRBV5-1 | . | 15
CASSLGLAGVKETQYF | TGTGCCAGCAGCTTGGGACTAGCGGGAGTAAAGGAGACCCAGTACTTC | TRBD2 | TRBJ2-5 | TRBV5-8 | . | 16
CASVPTGAPSYGYTF | TGTGCCAGTGTTCCGACAGGAGCACCCAGCTATGGCTACACCTTC | . | TRBJ1-2 | TRBV19 | few | 15
CASSLSREADKNIQYF | TGTGCCAGCAGTTTATCTCGGGAGGCCGACAAAAACATTCAGTACTTC | TRBD2 | TRBJ2-4 | TRBV28 | . | 16
CASTLPAGADNQPQHF | TGTGCCAGCACCTTGCCTGCGGGAGCTGACAATCAGCCCCAGCATTTT | . | TRBJ1-5 | TRBV28 | . | 16
CASSPEGQGKTGQYF | TGCGCCAGCAGCCCTGAGGGACAGGGGAAGACAGGGCAGTACTTC | TRBD1 | TRBJ2-7 | TRBV5-1 | . | 15
CASSLSGFGTEAFF | TGTGCCAGCTCACTGTCAGGGTTCGGCACTGAAGCTTTCTTT | . | TRBJ1-1 | TRBV18 | . | 14
CASSPGQSDQPQHF | TGCGCCAGCAGCCCCGGACAGAGCGATCAGCCCCAGCATTTT | . | TRBJ1-5 | TRBV5-1 | . | 14
CASSSLVWNYGYTF | TGTGCCAGCAGTTCCTTAGTTTGGAACTATGGCTACACCTTC | . | TRBJ1-2 | TRBV6-5 | . | 14